The next 31 T cell receptor beta chains were all read from a single sample in a study of cytomegalovirus exposure and HLA in healthy donors. The PCR contained 60 Vbeta and 13 Jbeta primers. Produced via immunoSEQ multiplex PCR; TCRdb's table is partial and in-frame only. The repertoire includes 110,000 to 150,000 clones, about 79% of them detected once, and 1.5% to 2% sits in the top ten. Sequences were obtained from PBMCs. These receptor sequences come from a woman in her twenties or thirties in good health and CMV-seronegative.

The chain combines TRBV4-3 with TRBJ1-6, with a tentative D call TRBD1 (5 bases). The V gene lost 4 bases and the J gene lost 10 bases, with 17 bases spanning the gap. Germline V gene data show CDR1 as LGHNA and CDR2 as YSLEER. There are 15 residues in the CDR3. The CDR3 protein is CASSLGQGKVSPLHF. CDR3 coding DNA: TGCGCCAGCAGCCTGGGGCAGGGAAAAGTCTCACCCCTCCACTTT.

CDR3 DNA: TGCGCCAGCAGCCTCCGTGTAGGGGCCCCTTGGGATGAGCAGTTCTTC. Translated, it gives CASSLRVGAPWDEQFF. This chain joins TRBV4-3 and TRBJ2-1; tentative D call: TRBD1 (5 bases). This CDR3 has 16 residues. Trimming left V 4 bases short and J 8 bases short, with 21 bases between. The germline CDR1 and CDR2 sequences are LGHNA and YSLEER.

V is TRBV5-6 and J is TRBJ2-5, with TRBD1 identical over 8 bases. Germline CDR1 and CDR2: SGHDT and YYEEEE. V shed 4 bases and J 3 bases; nucleotides not matched to a gene: 14. The CDR3 sequence is 17 residues long. Here the CDR3 reads CASSPVPPRTGKETQYF. For the CDR3, the DNA is TGTGCCAGCAGCCCCGTGCCCCCCAGGACAGGGAAAGAGACCCAGTACTTC.

This clone was observed a few times. This likely comes from a read error, as the CDR3 has no conserved phenylalanine or tryptophan at its end. The DNA is left out, because the CDR3 cannot be placed on it with certainty; the CDR3 is given as TCRdb lists it. The CDR3 reads CSVEDPGELIV. The V gene is TRBV29-1, the J gene TRBJ1-2. The CDR3 extends over 11 residues, inclusive of both ends. Germline V gene data show CDR1 as SQVTM and CDR2 as ANQGSEA.

CDR3 residues: CASSFGDRTLYEQYF. The CDR3 nucleotides read TGTGCCAGCAGTTTTGGGGACAGGACCCTCTACGAGCAGTACTTC. V is TRBV27 and J is TRBJ2-7, with 8 positions matching TRBD1. Losses at the gene ends were 3 bases for V and 3 bases for J; bases not matched to a gene: 7. Germline lookup yields CDR1 MNHEY and CDR2 SMNVEV (reference sequence). The CDR3 loop spans 15 amino acids.

The chain links TRBV14 to TRBJ1-2; TRBD1 matches 9 bases. Germline V gene data show CDR1 as SGHDN and CDR2 as FVKESK. This CDR3 region has 14 residues. V gave up 3 bases and J gave up 6 bases; unmatched junction bases: 5. In DNA, the CDR3 is TGTGCCAGCAGCCACGGGGACAGGGTCGATGGCTACACCTTC. Protein: CASSHGDRVDGYTF.

This clone was seen a single time. The chain uses TRBV4-2 and TRBJ1-2, with 8 bases fitting TRBD1. The CDR3 has 18 residues. CDR1 and CDR2 (germline): LGHNA, YNFKEQ. J lost 0 bases, V lost 1 base, and 10 bases had no gene match. The CDR3 sequence: CASSQVFRGQVSNYGYTF. CDR3 in DNA: TGTGCCAGCAGCCAAGTCTTCCGGGGACAGGTCTCTAACTATGGCTACACCTTC.

The V call is TRBV5-8, the J call TRBJ1-2, with D hard to call. The germline CDR1 and CDR2 sequences are SGHTS and YDEGEE. The CDR3 spans 12 residues. The ends were cut back, 3 bases at V and 4 bases at J, with 7 bases in the middle. This CDR3 is CASSSVRYGYTF. Written as DNA, the CDR3 is TGTGCCAGCAGCTCGGTCCGCTATGGCTACACCTTC. The whole variable domain, filled in from reference TRBV5-8 and TRBJ1-2, reads EAGVTQSPTHLIKTRGQQATLRCSPISGHTSVYWYQQALGLGLQFLLWYDEGEERNRGNFPPRFSGRQFPNYSSELNVNALELEDSALYLCASSSVRYGYTFGSGTRLTVV.

The rearrangement links TRBV10-2 to TRBJ1-2, with D hard to call. CDR1 is WSHSY, CDR2 SAAADI, per germline. Trimming removed 1 base from V and 8 bases from J, with 11 bases in between. CDR3 length equals 13 residues. CDR3 region: CASSELGSGGYTF. The CDR3 coding sequence is TGCGCCAGCAGTGAGTTAGGTTCGGGAGGCTACACCTTC.

The CDR3 DNA sequence: TGTGCCATCAGTGAGGGGACTTCCTACGAGCAGTACTTC. Protein: CAISEGTSYEQYF. The chain couples TRBV10-3 to TRBJ2-7; perhaps TRBD2 as D (6 bases). This CDR3 spans 13 amino acids. Germline V gives CDR1 ENHRY, CDR2 SYGVKD. V shed 2 bases and J shed 1 base, with 6 bases lying between them.

The chain carries TRBV7-9 and TRBJ2-7; the D gene is possibly TRBD2 (5 bases). Germline CDR1 and CDR2: SEHNR and FQNEAQ (reference sequence). The CDR3 is 13 amino acids. Trimming removed 3 bases at V and 3 bases at J, with 9 bases between. The CDR3 is CASSLDWGYEQYF. The CDR3 bases are TGTGCCAGCAGCTTGGACTGGGGCTACGAGCAGTACTTC.

The CDR3 sequence is CASSPWDRDYEQYF. As DNA, the CDR3 is TGTGCCAGCAGCCCCTGGGACAGGGATTACGAGCAGTACTTC. The chain employs TRBV9 and TRBJ2-7, with TRBD1 matching over 9 bases. V lost 4 bases to trimming and J lost 4 bases; unmatched junction nucleotides: 6. The CDR3 runs 14 residues. Germline CDR1 reads SGDLS; CDR2 reads YYNGEE.

The chain is built from TRBV5-1 and TRBJ2-3; 8 nucleotides agree with TRBD2. Germline CDR1 SGHRS, CDR2 YFSETQ. CDR3 length: 16 amino acids. V was pared by 3 bases and J by 4 bases, with 10 bases of the junction left unmatched. In DNA form, the CDR3 reads TGCGCCAGCAGCTCTCGCGCGGGGGGACGATCAGATACGCAGTATTTT. This encodes CASSSRAGGRSDTQYF.

The rearrangement links TRBV9 to TRBJ2-1, with 7 nucleotides matching TRBD1. The CDR3 spans 15 residues. Germline CDR1 reads SGDLS; CDR2 reads YYNGEE. The ends lost 2 bases at V and 2 bases at J; junction bases unmatched: 4. The CDR3 nucleotides are TGTGCCAGCAGCGTCACAGGGGTCGCCTACAATGAGCAGTTCTTC. Protein: CASSVTGVAYNEQFF.

The chain uses TRBV19 and TRBJ1-2; tentatively, D is TRBD1 (5 bases). Germline CDR1 reads LNHDA; CDR2 reads SQIVND (reference sequence). V was trimmed by 4 bases and J by 4 bases, leaving 13 bases between them. The CDR3 is made up of 14 amino acids. The CDR3 loop is CASSKYQGGYGYTF. CDR3 in DNA: TGTGCCAGTAGTAAATACCAGGGCGGCTATGGCTACACCTTC.

The chain combines TRBV6-6 with TRBJ1-2; 9 bases map to TRBD1. The CDR3 sequence is 13 residues long. Germline V gene data show CDR1 as MNHNY and CDR2 as SVGAGI (reference sequence). V lost 6 bases to trimming and J lost 5 bases; unmatched junction nucleotides: 4. This CDR3 is CASSPGTGYGYTF. The CDR3 DNA sequence: TGTGCCAGCAGCCCCGGGACAGGGTATGGCTACACCTTC.

V gene TRBV4-3 combines with J gene TRBJ1-1; weak D call: TRBD1 (6 bases). This CDR3 spans 13 amino acids. V was trimmed by 4 bases and J by 8 bases, leaving 14 bases between them. Per germline, CDR1 LGHNA and CDR2 YSLEER. CDR3: CASSPGHGEEAFF. The CDR3 DNA follows: TGCGCCAGCAGCCCGGGACACGGTGAGGAAGCTTTCTTT.

This chain joins TRBV7-9 and TRBJ1-2; a weak D match, TRBD1 (6 bases). V lost 5 bases and J 1 base, leaving 14 bases between the germline ends. CDR3 size: 15 residues. In germline, CDR1 is SEHNR, CDR2 FQNEAQ (reference sequence). The CDR3 nucleotides read TGTGCCAGCAGCCTCCGGGACAACCTTAACTATGGCTACACCTTC. Protein: CASSLRDNLNYGYTF.

This sequence joins TRBV30 and TRBJ2-3; 8 bases fit TRBD2. V was clipped by 1 base and J by 0 bases; unmatched bases: 6. The length of the CDR3 is 16 residues. The germline gives CDR1 GTSNPN, CDR2 SVGIG (reference sequence). The CDR3 region has the DNA TGTGCCTGGAGTGGGCCGGGGGGGACAAGCACAGATACGCAGTATTTT. Protein product: CAWSGPGGTSTDTQYF.

The chain is built from TRBV4-2 and TRBJ1-6; 7 nucleotides match TRBD1. Germline CDR1 and CDR2: LGHNA and YNFKEQ. The length of the CDR3 is 14 residues. With V trimmed by 3 bases and J by 7 bases, 3 bases remained unmatched. CDR3 DNA: TGTGCCAGCAGCCATGACAGGGACAATTCACCCCTCCACTTT. This codes for CASSHDRDNSPLHF.

V and J are TRBV25-1 and TRBJ2-1; D is ambiguous. The length of the CDR3 is 12 residues. Between the trimmed V and J ends, which lost 5 bases and 7 bases, there was a span of 9 bases. The germline V gene encodes CDR1 MGHDK and CDR2 SYGVNS. The CDR3, as DNA: TGTGCCAGCAGTTCCCCTTATAATGAGCAGTTCTTC. Protein product: CASSSPYNEQFF.

This chain joins TRBV29-1 and TRBJ2-1; a possible D gene is TRBD1 (6 bases). There are 14 residues in the CDR3. Germline CDR1 SQVTM, CDR2 ANQGSEA. The V and J ends lost 7 bases and 3 bases respectively, with 16 bases between them. The CDR3, as DNA: TGCAGCGCGCGACAGGACGCGGGCTACAATGAGCAGTTCTTC. Its translation is CSARQDAGYNEQFF.

This chain uses TRBV28 with TRBJ2-7; no clear D. CDR3 length equals 12 residues. Per the germline V gene, CDR1 is MDHEN and CDR2 is SYDVKM. V was trimmed by 8 bases and J by 3 bases, leaving 11 bases between them. The CDR3 sequence is CASARLNYEQYF. The CDR3 coding sequence is TGTGCCAGCGCCAGGTTAAACTACGAGCAGTACTTC.

The V call is TRBV6-5, the J call TRBJ1-1; 9 positions agree with TRBD1. The CDR3 is 14 amino acids. The germline V gene has CDR1 MNHEY and CDR2 SVGAGI. The V and J ends lost 6 bases and 6 bases, in that order; junction bases with no gene match: 8. CDR3 in amino acids: CASSPTGGLAEAFF. The CDR3 DNA sequence: TGTGCCAGCAGCCCTACAGGGGGCCTCGCTGAAGCTTTCTTT.

The rearrangement uses TRBV9 and TRBJ1-1, with D perhaps TRBD1 (5 bases). The germline gives CDR1 SGDLS, CDR2 YYNGEE. The V gene lost 3 bases and the J gene lost 8 bases, with 17 bases spanning the gap. The CDR3 totals 14 residues. CDR3 coding DNA: TGTGCCAGCAGCGCCTCCCAGGGTCTGGGCGAAGCTTTCTTT. It is translated as CASSASQGLGEAFF.

The chain links TRBV27 to TRBJ2-7; a possible D gene is TRBD1 (6 bases). Per the germline V gene, CDR1 is MNHEY and CDR2 is SMNVEV (reference sequence). Trimming left V 3 bases short and J 1 base short, with 13 bases between. The length of the CDR3 is 15 residues. CDR3 nucleotides: TGTGCCAGCAGTTTCAAAGACAGGAGATCCTACGAGCAGTACTTC. This codes for CASSFKDRRSYEQYF.

The chain carries TRBV9 and TRBJ1-1, with 7 positions matching TRBD1. The CDR3 contains 15 residues. The germline CDR1 and CDR2 sequences are SGDLS and YYNGEE. The junction had 10 bases not matched to a gene; V was cut back by 5 bases and J by 3 bases. CDR3 region: CASRSGTESYTEAFF. The CDR3 nucleotides read TGTGCCAGCAGATCCGGGACAGAGAGCTACACTGAAGCTTTCTTT.

This chain links TRBV29-1 with TRBJ2-7, with D possibly TRBD1 on 5 matching bases. Germline values: CDR1 SQVTM, CDR2 ANQGSEA. V gave up 7 bases and J gave up 4 bases, with 14 bases separating them. CDR3 length equals 12 residues. CDR3: CSAMTVVYEQYF. For the CDR3, the DNA is TGCAGCGCGATGACAGTAGTATACGAGCAGTACTTC.

CDR3 sequence: CASSSPPGGPYNEQFF. The CDR3 DNA reads TGCGCCAGCAGCAGTCCGCCCGGGGGGCCCTACAATGAGCAGTTCTTC. V gene TRBV5-1 combines with J gene TRBJ2-1, with D possibly being TRBD2 (7 bases). The CDR3 has 16 amino acids. Trimming left V 4 bases short and J 2 bases short, with 16 bases between. The V gene's germline CDR1 is SGHRS and CDR2 YFSETQ.

The chain combines TRBV19 with TRBJ1-4; the match to TRBD1 covers 8 bases. CDR3 length: 14 amino acids. Germline values: CDR1 LNHDA, CDR2 SQIVND (reference sequence). Losses at the gene ends were 5 bases for V and 10 bases for J; bases not matched to a gene: 9. CDR3 residues: CASSLQGDPGKLFF. DNA of the CDR3: TGTGCCAGTAGTCTACAGGGGGACCCTGGAAAACTGTTTTTT.

This clone came up once. The rearrangement joins TRBV11-2 to TRBJ2-6; weak D call: TRBD1 (6 bases). There are 18 residues in the CDR3. The germline CDR1 and CDR2 sequences are SGHAT and FQNNGV. The germline V and J ends were trimmed by 3 bases and 0 bases, with 15 bases remaining between them. For the CDR3, the DNA is TGTGCCAGCAGCTTGGTAGCCAGGGGCCACTCTGGGGCCAACGTCCTGACTTTC. The encoded protein is CASSLVARGHSGANVLTF.